This T cell receptor (beta chain) was sequenced in a study of T-cell reconstitution after alpha-beta-depleted transplantation in children listed by TCRdb under 2016. General notes on the study: Using TCR repertoire profiling, the study quantitatively followed how T-cell immune reconstitution unfolded in children after TCRalphabeta/CD19-depleted allogeneic hematopoietic cell transplantation.

This clonotype was seen ten or more times. No cognate antigen has been identified for it. Base qualities were left out, and no much larger clone turns up one base away. The treatment or condition tag for this specimen amounts to: allogeneic hematopoietic cell transplantation with graft depleted of TCRalphabeta T cells and CD19 B cells. The transplant recipients were children given TCRalphabeta/CD19-depleted allogeneic hematopoietic cell grafts. From the cysteine up to the phenylalanine, the CDR3 has a length of 14 residues. The only DNA kept is the CDR3, 42 bases in frame from the first base. As encoded in the germline V gene (reference sequence), CDR1 is DFQATT while CDR2 is SNEGSKA. V is trimmed back by 1 base and J by 2 bases, and the junction contains 2 bases that no gene match accounts for. Libraries were built with PCR. Sequencing relied on an Illumina HiSeq 2500. Molecular barcoding was employed in the preparation of TCR libraries, with unique molecular identifiers being used to normalize TCRbeta repertoire quantification. In TCRdb, the public reads were trimmed at Q25 with fastp and aligned with MiXCR, with productive beta chains retained. Here each entry gathers all rows of one CDR3 protein and keeps the most common genes and DNA. The sample profile shows roughly 240,000 distinct CDR3 sequences; around 7.5% of them were found once. The ten top clones hold 5% to 8% of the sample.

General findings and caveats noted by the study authors: The frequencies of hyperexpanded clones fell over the following months, and after one year, T-cell counts and TCRbeta diversity were mostly attributed to newly produced T cells. About two months after transplant, the apparently early recovery of alphabetaT-cell counts reportedly depended on just several hundred clones that had expanded rapidly and came from non-depleted graft cells. In some patients, the high TCRbeta diversity seen at day 60 was put down to recipient T cells and intrathymic progenitors that had survived conditioning.

The starting material was PBMCs, mostly from graft donor cells, obtained 180 days after TCRalphabeta/CD19-depleted stem cell transplant. This sequence uses TRBV20-1 and TRBJ2-7; 10 junctional bases match TRBD1. The receptor comes from a male patient younger than 18 who had a stem cell transplant for acute lymphoblastic leukemia, so the T cells may come from the graft donor. The DNA reads as follows: TGCAGTGCTAGAGGGGGGACAGGGGCCTACGAGCAGTACTTC. It encodes CSARGGTGAYEQYF.